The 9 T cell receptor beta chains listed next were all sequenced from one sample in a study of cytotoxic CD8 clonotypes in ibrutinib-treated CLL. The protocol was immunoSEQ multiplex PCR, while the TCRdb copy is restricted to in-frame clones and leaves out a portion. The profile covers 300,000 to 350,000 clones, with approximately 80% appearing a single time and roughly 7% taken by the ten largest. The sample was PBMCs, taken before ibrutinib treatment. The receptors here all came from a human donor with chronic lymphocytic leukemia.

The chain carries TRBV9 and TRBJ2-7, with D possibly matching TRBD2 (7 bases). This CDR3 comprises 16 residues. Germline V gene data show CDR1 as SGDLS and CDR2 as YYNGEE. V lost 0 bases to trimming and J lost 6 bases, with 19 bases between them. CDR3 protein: CASSVDGRGDTLEQYF. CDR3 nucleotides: TGTGCCAGCAGCGTAGATGGGAGGGGGGATACCCTCGAGCAGTACTTC.

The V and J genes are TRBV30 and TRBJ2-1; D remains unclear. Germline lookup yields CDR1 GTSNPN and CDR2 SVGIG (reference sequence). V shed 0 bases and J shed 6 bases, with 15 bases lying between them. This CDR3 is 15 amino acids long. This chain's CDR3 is CAWSVLRKNTNEQFF. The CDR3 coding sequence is TGTGCCTGGAGTGTACTACGTAAAAACACCAATGAGCAGTTCTTC.

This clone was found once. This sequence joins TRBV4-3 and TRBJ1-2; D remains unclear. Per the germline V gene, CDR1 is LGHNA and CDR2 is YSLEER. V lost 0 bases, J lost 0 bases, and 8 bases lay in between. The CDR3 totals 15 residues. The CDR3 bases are TGCGCCAGCAGCCAAGAAGGAATACCTAACTATGGCTACACCTTC. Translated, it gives CASSQEGIPNYGYTF.

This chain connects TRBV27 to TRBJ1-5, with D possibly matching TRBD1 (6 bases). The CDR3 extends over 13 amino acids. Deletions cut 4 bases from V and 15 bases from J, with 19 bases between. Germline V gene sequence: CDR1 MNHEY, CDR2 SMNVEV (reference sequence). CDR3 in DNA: TGTGCCAGCAGTTCCGCCGGCCGGGACATCTTGCATTTT. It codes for CASSSAGRDILHF.

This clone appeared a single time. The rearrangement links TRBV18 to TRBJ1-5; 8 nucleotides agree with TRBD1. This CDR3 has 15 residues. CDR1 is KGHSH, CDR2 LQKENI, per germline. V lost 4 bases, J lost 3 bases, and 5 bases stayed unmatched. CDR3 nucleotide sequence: TGTGCCAGCTCACAACTGACAGGGGACAATCAGCCCCAGCATTTT. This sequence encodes CASSQLTGDNQPQHF.

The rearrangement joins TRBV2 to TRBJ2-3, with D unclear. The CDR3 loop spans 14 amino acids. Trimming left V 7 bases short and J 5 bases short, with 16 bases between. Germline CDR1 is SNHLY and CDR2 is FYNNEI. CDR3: CASKVGQYIDTQYF. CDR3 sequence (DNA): TGTGCCAGCAAGGTCGGGCAGTACATAGATACGCAGTATTTT.

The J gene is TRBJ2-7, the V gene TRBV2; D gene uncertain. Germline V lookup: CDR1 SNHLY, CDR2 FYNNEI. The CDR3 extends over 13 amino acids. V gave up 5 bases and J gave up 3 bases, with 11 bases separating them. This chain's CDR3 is CASSQVRNYEQYF. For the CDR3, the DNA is TGTGCCAGCAGTCAAGTCAGAAACTACGAGCAGTACTTC.

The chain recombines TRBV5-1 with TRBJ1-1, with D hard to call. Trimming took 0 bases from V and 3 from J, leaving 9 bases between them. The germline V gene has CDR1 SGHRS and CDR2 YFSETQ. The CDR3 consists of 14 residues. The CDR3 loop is CASSLVQGDTEAFF. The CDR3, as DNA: TGCGCCAGCAGCTTGGTGCAAGGAGACACTGAAGCTTTCTTT.

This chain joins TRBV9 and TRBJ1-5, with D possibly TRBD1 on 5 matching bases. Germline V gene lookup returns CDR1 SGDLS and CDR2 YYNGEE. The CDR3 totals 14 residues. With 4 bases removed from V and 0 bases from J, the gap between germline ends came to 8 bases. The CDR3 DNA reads TGTGCCAGCAGCCGGGGGGATAGCAATCAGCCCCAGCATTTT. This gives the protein CASSRGDSNQPQHF.